These T cell receptor beta chains were read from a single sample in a study of control samples from healthy donors and cancer patients. Clones were sequenced by immunoSEQ multiplex PCR, and TCRdb holds only the in-frame ones, with some missing. The sample includes roughly 52,000 clones, 95% of them seen just once. Sequenced input: blood. These TCRs come from a man between 25 and 39 years old in good health. Both conserved end residues are part of each CDR3. D genes are given only for firm matches. Rows give clone size only sometimes, using once, few, many, or a class for an expanded clone.

>15|-|TRBJ2-1|TRBV9|-
CASSVAAGEDNEQFF
TGTGCCAGCAGCGTAGCGGCAGGGGAAGACAATGAGCAGTTCTTC
>14|-|TRBJ2-4|TRBV5-1|-
CASSLVGTGDIQYF
TGCGCCAGCAGCTTGGTAGGAACCGGGGACATTCAGTACTTC
>13|TRBD2|TRBJ2-3|TRBV5-6|-
CASSQGLSDTQYF
TGTGCCAGCAGCCAGGGACTATCAGATACGCAGTATTTT
>12|-|TRBJ1-4|TRBV7-9|-
CASRGGFEKLFF
TGTGCCAGCAGGGGAGGGTTTGAAAAACTGTTTTTT
>14|TRBD1|TRBJ1-4|TRBV2|-
CASMSRDRGEKLFF
TGTGCCAGCATGAGCCGGGACAGGGGTGAAAAACTGTTTTTT
>14|-|TRBJ1-4|TRBV10-3|once
CAISVGPTNEKLFF
TGTGCCATCAGTGTGGGGCCAACTAATGAAAAACTGTTTTTT
>16|TRBD2|TRBJ2-1|TRBV30|-
CAWTSLAGGFYNEQFF
TGTGCCTGGACTTCCTTAGCGGGAGGATTCTACAATGAGCAGTTCTTC
>12|-|TRBJ2-1|TRBV27|-
CASSLGGREQFF
TGTGCCAGCAGTTTAGGGGGGCGTGAGCAGTTCTTC
>17|TRBD2|TRBJ2-1|TRBV18|-
CASSPSVAGGTHNEQFF
TGTGCCAGCTCACCATCAGTGGCGGGAGGGACACACAATGAGCAGTTCTTC
>15|TRBD1|TRBJ2-2|TRBV19|-
CASSKQGLNTGELFF
TGTGCCAGTAGTAAACAGGGGCTGAACACCGGGGAGCTGTTTTTT
>15|TRBD1|TRBJ1-1|TRBV19|-
CASKMGQVLNTEAFF
TGTGCCAGTAAAATGGGACAGGTTTTGAACACTGAAGCTTTCTTT
>15|-|TRBJ1-5|TRBV28|-
CASSLGGRGYQPQHF
TGTGCCAGCAGTTTGGGGGGCCGGGGCTATCAGCCCCAGCATTTT
>16|TRBD1|TRBJ1-4|TRBV18|once
CASSPNRGSRNEKLFF
TGTGCCAGCTCACCGAACAGGGGTTCCCGGAATGAAAAACTGTTTTTT
>14|TRBD2|TRBJ2-1|TRBV30|-
CAWNPGLAGGEQFF
TGTGCCTGGAATCCCGGACTAGCGGGAGGTGAGCAGTTCTTC
>13|-|TRBJ2-5|TRBV6-5|-
CASRTAGAETQYF
TGTGCCAGCAGGACGGCAGGGGCAGAGACCCAGTACTTC
>10|-|TRBJ2-1|TRBV7-9|-
CASSFNEQFF
TGTGCCAGCAGCTTTAATGAGCAGTTCTTC
>15|TRBD1|TRBJ1-1|TRBV7-9|-
CASSLMTGMNTEAFF
TGTGCCAGCAGCCTGATGACAGGGATGAACACTGAAGCTTTCTTT
>15|TRBD1|TRBJ1-2|TRBV28|-
CASIPFGTGDYGYTF
TGTGCCAGCATCCCTTTCGGGACAGGGGACTATGGCTACACCTTC
>16|-|TRBJ1-3|TRBV5-4|-
CASSSPGPLSGNTIYF
TGTGCCAGCAGCTCACCGGGACCACTTTCTGGAAACACCATATATTTT
>15|TRBD2|TRBJ2-1|TRBV6-1|-
CASDTGTSGYNEQFF
TGTGCCAGCGATACCGGGACTAGTGGGTACAATGAGCAGTTCTTC
>13|-|TRBJ1-1|TRBV5-1|-
CASSLDLNTEAFF
TGCGCCAGCAGCTTGGATCTGAACACTGAAGCTTTCTTT
>13|TRBD1|TRBJ2-1|TRBV28|-
CASRRQGPNEQFF
TGTGCCAGCAGGAGACAGGGTCCAAATGAGCAGTTCTTC
>13|-|TRBJ2-2|TRBV29-1|-
CSVEGGYTGELFF
TGCAGCGTTGAAGGAGGGTACACCGGGGAGCTGTTTTTT
>14|TRBD1|TRBJ2-5|TRBV4-1|-
CASSPQTGDETQYF
TGCGCCAGCAGCCCCCAGACAGGGGACGAGACCCAGTACTTC
>16|-|TRBJ1-5|TRBV28|once
CASSPLDTGSNQPQHF
TGTGCCAGCAGTCCCCTGGACACCGGAAGCAATCAGCCCCAGCATTTT
>12|-|TRBJ2-7|TRBV11-3|-
CASSSGGYEQYF
TGTGCCAGCAGCTCTGGGGGCTACGAGCAGTACTTC
>15|-|TRBJ1-1|TRBV5-1|-
CASSELQAVNTEAFF
TGCGCCAGCAGCGAGTTACAGGCGGTGAACACTGAAGCTTTCTTT
>15|TRBD2|TRBJ2-2|TRBV5-1|-
CASSLPGGNTGELFF
TGCGCCAGCAGCTTACCGGGAGGGAACACCGGGGAGCTGTTTTTT
>15|TRBD1|TRBJ1-1|TRBV27|-
CASSLRTGLGTEAFF
TGTGCCAGCAGTCTCCGGACAGGGTTGGGTACTGAAGCTTTCTTT
>18|-|TRBJ2-1|TRBV13|once
CASSLDRRASGHYNEQFF
TGTGCCAGCAGCCTCGACAGGAGGGCTAGCGGACACTACAATGAGCAGTTCTTC
>15|-|TRBJ2-1|TRBV7-8|-
CASSFIGAAYNEQFF
TGTGCCAGCAGTTTTATCGGGGCCGCCTACAATGAGCAGTTCTTC
>19|-|TRBJ1-3|TRBV5-6|-
CASTNRGWGLPVAGNTIYF
TGTGCCAGCACCAACCGGGGGTGGGGTCTTCCTGTTGCTGGAAACACCATATATTTT
>13|-|TRBJ1-5|TRBV3-1/TRBV3-2|-
CASSRVSNQPQHF
TGTGCCAGCAGCAGGGTTAGCAATCAGCCCCAGCATTTT
>17|TRBD2|TRBJ2-1|TRBV7-3|-
CASSSGRLAGGSNEQFF
TGTGCCAGCAGCTCAGGGAGGCTAGCGGGAGGAAGCAATGAGCAGTTCTTC
>16|-|TRBJ2-1|TRBV5-1|-
CASSFQSSSSYNEQFF
TGCGCCAGCAGCTTTCAGAGTTCTAGCTCCTACAATGAGCAGTTCTTC
>15|TRBD2|TRBJ2-3|TRBV25-1|-
CASKGGRTSTDTQYF
TGTGCCAGCAAGGGCGGGAGGACTAGCACAGATACGCAGTATTTT
>13|TRBD2|TRBJ2-1|TRBV14|-
CASSHGLANEQFF
TGTGCCAGCAGCCACGGACTAGCCAATGAGCAGTTCTTC
>15|TRBD2|TRBJ2-7|TRBV5-6|-
CASSLLASGSYEQYF
TGTGCCAGCAGCTTATTGGCTAGCGGGAGCTACGAGCAGTACTTC
>18|TRBD1|TRBJ1-4|TRBV4-2|-
CASSQDPGRGRTNEKLFF
TGTGCCAGCAGCCAAGATCCCGGCAGGGGGAGAACTAATGAAAAACTGTTTTTT
>16|-|TRBJ2-1|TRBV4-3|-
CASSQDWGSSYNEQFF
TGCGCCAGCAGCCAAGATTGGGGGAGCTCCTACAATGAGCAGTTCTTC
>12|-|TRBJ2-5|TRBV29-1|-
CSVGRGGETQYF
TGCAGCGTTGGTAGGGGGGGGGAGACCCAGTACTTC
>11|-|TRBJ1-1|TRBV28|-
CASRGPTEAFF
TGTGCCAGCAGAGGCCCCACTGAAGCTTTCTTT
>14|-|TRBJ2-5|TRBV7-9|-
CASSLSLGFGTQYF
TGTGCCAGCAGCTTAAGTCTGGGGTTCGGGACCCAGTACTTC
>16|TRBD1|TRBJ1-3|TRBV5-1|-
CASSLAGTGTGNTIYF
TGCGCCAGCAGCTTGGCCGGGACAGGGACTGGAAACACCATATATTTT
>14|-|TRBJ2-3|TRBV6-2/TRBV6-3|-
CASSTRDSTDTQYF
TGTGCCAGCAGTACCAGGGACAGCACAGATACGCAGTATTTT
>16|-|TRBJ1-5|TRBV4-1|-
CASSQAAAGSNQPQHF
TGCGCCAGCAGCCAAGCAGCGGCGGGGAGCAATCAGCCCCAGCATTTT
>13|-|TRBJ1-2|TRBV27|-
CASSPRSFYGYTF
TGTGCCAGCAGTCCTAGGTCTTTCTATGGCTACACCTTC
>15|TRBD2|TRBJ2-1|TRBV30|-
CAWSFSGSSYNEQFF
TGTGCCTGGAGTTTTAGCGGGAGCTCCTACAATGAGCAGTTCTTC
>17|-|TRBJ2-6|TRBV2|-
CACQRGTKYSGANVLTF
TGTGCCTGCCAGCGAGGGACAAAATACTCTGGGGCCAACGTCCTGACTTTC
>16|TRBD2|TRBJ2-7|TRBV6-1|-
CASSEAGLRISYEQYF
TGTGCCAGCAGTGAAGCGGGACTAAGAATTTCCTACGAGCAGTACTTC
>15|-|TRBJ2-7|TRBV27|-
CASSSMDGGPYEQYF
TGTGCCAGCAGTTCGATGGACGGGGGCCCCTACGAGCAGTACTTC
>15|-|TRBJ1-6|TRBV7-9|-
CASSRAQNWDSPLHF
TGTGCCAGCAGCCGTGCACAGAATTGGGATTCACCCCTCCACTTT
>13|-|TRBJ2-3|TRBV3-1/TRBV3-2|-
CASSLTRADTQYF
TGTGCCAGCAGCTTGACTAGGGCAGATACGCAGTATTTT
>16|TRBD1|TRBJ2-1|TRBV5-6|-
CASSKGQGGPYNEQFF
TGTGCCAGCAGCAAAGGACAGGGTGGACCCTACAATGAGCAGTTCTTC
>14|TRBD1|TRBJ2-5|TRBV10-3|-
CATSPRDRGETQYF
TGTGCCACCTCCCCCCGGGACAGGGGAGAGACCCAGTACTTC